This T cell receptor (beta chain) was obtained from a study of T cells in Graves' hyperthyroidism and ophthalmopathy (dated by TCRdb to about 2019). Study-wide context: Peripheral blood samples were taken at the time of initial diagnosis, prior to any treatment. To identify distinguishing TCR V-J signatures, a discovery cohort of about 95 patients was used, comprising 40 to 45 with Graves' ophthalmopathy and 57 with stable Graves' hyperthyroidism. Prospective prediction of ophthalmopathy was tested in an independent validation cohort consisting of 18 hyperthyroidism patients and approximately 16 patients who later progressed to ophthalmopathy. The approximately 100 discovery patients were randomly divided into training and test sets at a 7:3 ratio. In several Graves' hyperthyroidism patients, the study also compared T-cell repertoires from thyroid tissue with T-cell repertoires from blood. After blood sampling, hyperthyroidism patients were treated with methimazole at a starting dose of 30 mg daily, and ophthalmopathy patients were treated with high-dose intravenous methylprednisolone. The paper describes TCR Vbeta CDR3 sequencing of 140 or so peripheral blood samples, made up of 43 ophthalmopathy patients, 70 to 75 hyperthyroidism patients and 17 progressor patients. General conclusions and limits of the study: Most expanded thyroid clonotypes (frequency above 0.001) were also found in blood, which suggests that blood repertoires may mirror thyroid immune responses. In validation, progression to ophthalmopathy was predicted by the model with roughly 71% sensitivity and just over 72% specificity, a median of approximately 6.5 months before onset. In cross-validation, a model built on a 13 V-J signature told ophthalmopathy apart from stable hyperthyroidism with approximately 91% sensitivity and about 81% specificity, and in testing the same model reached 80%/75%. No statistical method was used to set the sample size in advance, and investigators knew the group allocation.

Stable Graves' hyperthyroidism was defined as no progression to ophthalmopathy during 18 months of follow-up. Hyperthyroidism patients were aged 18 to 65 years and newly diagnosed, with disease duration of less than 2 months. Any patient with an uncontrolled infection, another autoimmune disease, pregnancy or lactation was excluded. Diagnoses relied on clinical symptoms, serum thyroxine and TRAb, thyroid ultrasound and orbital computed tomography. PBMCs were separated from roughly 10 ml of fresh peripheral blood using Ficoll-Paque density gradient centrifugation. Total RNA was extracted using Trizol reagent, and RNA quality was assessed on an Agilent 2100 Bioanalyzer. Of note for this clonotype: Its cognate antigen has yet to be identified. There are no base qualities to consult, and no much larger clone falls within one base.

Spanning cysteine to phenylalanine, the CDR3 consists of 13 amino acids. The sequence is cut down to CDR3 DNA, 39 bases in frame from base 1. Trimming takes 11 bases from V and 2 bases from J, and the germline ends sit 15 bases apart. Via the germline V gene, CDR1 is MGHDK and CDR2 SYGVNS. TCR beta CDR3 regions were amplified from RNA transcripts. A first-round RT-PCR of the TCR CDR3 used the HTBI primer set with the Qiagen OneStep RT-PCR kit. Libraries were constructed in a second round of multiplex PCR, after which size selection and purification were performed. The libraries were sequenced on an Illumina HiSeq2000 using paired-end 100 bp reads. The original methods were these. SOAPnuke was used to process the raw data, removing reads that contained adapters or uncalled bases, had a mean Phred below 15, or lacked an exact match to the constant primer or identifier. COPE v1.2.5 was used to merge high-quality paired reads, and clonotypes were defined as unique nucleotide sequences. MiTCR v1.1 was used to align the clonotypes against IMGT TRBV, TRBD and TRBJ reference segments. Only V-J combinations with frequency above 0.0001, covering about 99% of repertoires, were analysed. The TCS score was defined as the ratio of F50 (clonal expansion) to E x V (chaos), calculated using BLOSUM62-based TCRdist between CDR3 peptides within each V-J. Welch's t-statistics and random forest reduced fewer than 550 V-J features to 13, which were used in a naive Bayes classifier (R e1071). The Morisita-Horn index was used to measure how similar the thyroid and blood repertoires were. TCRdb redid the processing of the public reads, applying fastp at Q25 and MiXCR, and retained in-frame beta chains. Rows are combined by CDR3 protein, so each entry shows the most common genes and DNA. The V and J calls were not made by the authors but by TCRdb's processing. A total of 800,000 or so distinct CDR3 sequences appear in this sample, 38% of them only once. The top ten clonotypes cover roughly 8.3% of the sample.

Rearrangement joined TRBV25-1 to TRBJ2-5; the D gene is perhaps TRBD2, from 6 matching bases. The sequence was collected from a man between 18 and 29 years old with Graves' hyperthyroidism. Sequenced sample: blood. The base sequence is TGTGCCTGGAGGATAGCGGCTCAAGAGACCCAGTACTTC. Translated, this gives CAWRIAAQETQYF.